This is a list of T cell receptor beta chains from one sample in a study of cytomegalovirus exposure and HLA in healthy donors. Method: immunoSEQ multiplex PCR; TCRdb's copy keeps in-frame clones and lacks some. The sample has 170,000 or so clones, roughly 86% seen once. The material sequenced was PBMCs. All receptors derive from a girl aged 5-17 years in good health and CMV-seropositive. Both conserved end residues are part of each CDR3. Each record gives: V gene, J gene, clone size, D gene, CDR3 protein, CDR3 DNA. A D gene is named only where the DNA matches it firmly. Where a row states a size, it is once, few, many or the class of an expanded clone; other rows omit it.

>TRBV5-1|TRBJ2-7|.|.
CASSLSGPYEQYF
TGCGCCAGCAGCTTGTCAGGGCCCTACGAGCAGTACTTC
>TRBV9|TRBJ1-5|.|.
CASSPTGGGQPQHF
TGTGCCAGCAGCCCTACAGGCGGTGGGCAGCCCCAGCATTTT
>TRBV28|TRBJ1-1|.|TRBD1
CASSLGQGTEAFF
TGTGCCAGCAGTTTAGGACAGGGAACTGAAGCTTTCTTT
>TRBV19|TRBJ1-1|.|.
CASSKSQKIGTRYRGMNTEAFF
TGTGCCAGTAGCAAAAGTCAAAAGATCGGGACACGGTACCGGGGAATGAACACTGAAGCTTTCTTT
>TRBV20-1|TRBJ1-2|.|.
CSATGQILRTF
TGCAGTGCCACTGGACAGATCCTCCGCACCTTC
>TRBV5-1|TRBJ2-1|.|TRBD1
CASTVDRGRDEQFF
TGCGCCAGCACCGTGGACAGGGGGCGAGATGAGCAGTTCTTC
>TRBV29-1|TRBJ1-1|few|.
CSVPGRGGGRVNTEAFF
TGCAGCGTTCCAGGTCGGGGCGGGGGCCGCGTGAACACTGAAGCTTTCTTT
>TRBV7-9|TRBJ2-7|.|.
CASSPQAGGYHEQYF
TGTGCCAGCAGCCCACAGGCTGGGGGGTACCACGAGCAGTACTTC
>TRBV28|TRBJ2-1|.|TRBD2
CASTLGLAGGSPYNEQFF
TGTGCCAGCACCCTTGGACTAGCGGGGGGCAGCCCCTACAATGAGCAGTTCTTC
>TRBV27|TRBJ2-5|.|.
CASSLFGGVETQYF
TGTGCCAGCAGTTTATTCGGAGGAGTGGAGACCCAGTACTTC
>TRBV27|TRBJ2-3|few|.
CASTTRRTDTQYF
TGTGCCAGCACTACTAGACGCACAGATACGCAGTATTTT
>TRBV7-9|TRBJ1-1|.|.
CASIEEGGSTEAFF
TGTGCCAGCATAGAAGAGGGCGGATCCACTGAAGCTTTCTTT
>TRBV19|TRBJ2-7|.|.
CASSRVPHPSCEQYF
TGTGCCAGTAGTAGAGTTCCCCACCCCTCGTGTGAGCAGTACTTC
>TRBV6-1|TRBJ1-5|.|.
CASSRSGYSNQPQHF
TGTGCCAGCAGCCGCTCAGGCTATAGCAATCAGCCCCAGCATTTT
>TRBV21-1|TRBJ2-7|.|.
CASSEKLLAGHYEQYF
TGTGCCAGCAGCGAAAAGCTACTAGCGGGGCACTACGAGCAGTACTTC
>TRBV5-1|TRBJ1-1|.|TRBD1
CASSLVQGLNTEAFF
TGCGCCAGCAGCTTGGTACAGGGGCTAAACACTGAAGCTTTCTTT
>TRBV13|TRBJ1-2|.|.
CASTYGRGSGGYTF
TGTGCCAGCACCTACGGGAGGGGGAGTGGTGGCTACACCTTC
>TRBV6-1|TRBJ1-2|.|.
CASRSGRMYGYTF
TGTGCCAGCAGGAGCGGGCGAATGTATGGCTACACCTTC
>TRBV27|TRBJ1-5|.|TRBD1
CASSPRDSEGYSNQPQHF
TGTGCCAGCAGTCCGCGGGACAGTGAGGGTTATAGCAATCAGCCCCAGCATTTT
>TRBV9|TRBJ2-5|.|TRBD1
CASSVGTGSNQETQYF
TGTGCCAGCAGCGTAGGGACAGGGTCTAATCAAGAGACCCAGTACTTC
>TRBV2|TRBJ2-3|.|.
CASTTSAADTQYF
TGTGCCAGCACAACTTCAGCGGCGGATACGCAGTATTTT
>TRBV6-5|TRBJ1-2|.|.
CASSTGGGNYGYTF
TGTGCCAGCAGTACGGGCGGGGGAAACTATGGCTACACCTTC
>TRBV4-1|TRBJ1-2|once|TRBD1
CASRPTGASLLVGYGYTF
TGCGCCAGCAGACCAACAGGGGCGTCGTTGTTAGTAGGCTATGGCTACACCTTC
>TRBV5-1|TRBJ1-3|.|TRBD1
CASSFSGQGRSGNTIYF
TGCGCCAGCAGCTTTTCGGGACAGGGGCGCTCTGGAAACACCATATATTTT
>TRBV20-1|TRBJ1-1|.|.
CSAKGQLEAFF
TGCAGTGCTAAAGGACAGTTAGAAGCTTTCTTT
>TRBV6-5|TRBJ2-3|.|TRBD1
CASRQYRGHSDTQYF
TGTGCCAGCAGACAATACAGGGGGCATTCAGATACGCAGTATTTT
>TRBV6-4|TRBJ2-5|.|TRBD2
CASSDSAGGGASKTQYF
TGTGCCAGCAGTGACTCGGCGGGCGGGGGTGCCAGTAAGACCCAGTACTTC
>TRBV28|TRBJ1-2|.|.
CASSLEGRPYTF
TGTGCCAGCAGTTTGGAGGGTAGGCCCTACACCTTC
>TRBV5-6|TRBJ2-1|.|.
CASSFRSSSYNEQFF
TGTGCCAGCAGTTTCAGGTCCTCCTCCTACAATGAGCAGTTCTTC
>TRBV7-8|TRBJ1-1|.|.
CASSLVGGPMNTEAFF
TGTGCCAGCAGCTTAGTGGGGGGGCCAATGAACACTGAAGCTTTCTTT
>TRBV19|TRBJ1-3|.|TRBD1
CASSLTGSGGNTIYF
TGTGCCAGTTCCCTGACAGGGTCGGGGGGAAACACCATATATTTT
>TRBV21-1|TRBJ1-2|.|.
CASSSTMDSPGGGYTF
TGTGCCAGCAGCTCCACTATGGACAGCCCGGGGGGTGGCTACACCTTC
>TRBV7-3|TRBJ2-3|few|TRBD2
CASRTSGATDTQYF
TGTGCCAGCAGGACTAGCGGGGCGACAGATACGCAGTATTTT
>TRBV11-2|TRBJ1-5|few|TRBD1
CASSPDRVQPQHF
TGTGCCAGCAGTCCCGACAGGGTTCAGCCCCAGCATTTT
>TRBV4-1|TRBJ2-3|.|TRBD2
CASSLRASGGRADTQYF
TGCGCCAGCAGCCTTCGAGCTAGCGGGGGTCGTGCAGATACGCAGTATTTT
>TRBV19|TRBJ1-4|.|TRBD1
CATASLTVRGTNEKLFF
TGTGCCACCGCAAGCTTAACCGTCAGGGGGACTAATGAAAAACTGTTTTTT
>TRBV4-1|TRBJ2-7|.|TRBD1
CASSHKHPTGSIYEQYF
TGCGCCAGCAGCCACAAACATCCGACAGGGTCGATATACGAGCAGTACTTC
>TRBV2|TRBJ1-5|.|TRBD1
CASSEGLKLVGGGQPQHF
TGTGCCAGCAGTGAAGGGTTAAAGTTGGTAGGGGGCGGTCAGCCCCAGCATTTT
>TRBV14|TRBJ2-7|.|.
CASSQDLDTQGEQYF
TGTGCCAGCAGCCAAGATTTGGACACCCAGGGCGAGCAGTACTTC
>TRBV9|TRBJ2-1|.|TRBD2
CASSVRRGGTFSYNEQFF
TGTGCCAGCAGCGTAAGGCGGGGGGGGACATTTTCCTACAATGAGCAGTTCTTC
>TRBV2|TRBJ1-1|.|.
CASSIPLRSTEAFF
TGTGCCAGCAGTATCCCTCTGAGGAGCACTGAAGCTTTCTTT
>TRBV4-1|TRBJ1-3|once|.
CASSSKGDSGNTIYF
TGCGCCAGCAGCTCAAAGGGGGATTCTGGAAACACCATATATTTT
>TRBV6-6|TRBJ1-4|.|TRBD1
CASSSQGSTNEKLFF
TGTGCCAGCAGTTCACAGGGGAGCACTAATGAAAAACTGTTTTTT
>TRBV7-9|TRBJ1-2|.|.
CASTPPTVNYGYTF
TGTGCCAGCACCCCTCCGACAGTTAACTATGGCTACACCTTC
>TRBV19|TRBJ1-5|.|.
CASSSITPGGNQPQHF
TGTGCCAGTAGTAGCATTACTCCGGGTGGCAATCAGCCCCAGCATTTT
>TRBV10-1|TRBJ1-3|.|.
CASSNSSSGNTIYF
TGCGCCAGCAGCAACTCGAGCTCTGGAAACACCATATATTTT
>TRBV6-5|TRBJ1-2|.|TRBD1
CASSKGQGGYGYTF
TGTGCCAGCAGTAAGGGGCAGGGGGGCTATGGCTACACCTTC
>TRBV9|TRBJ2-7|.|TRBD1
CASGQGAHEQYF
TGTGCCAGCGGACAGGGGGCGCACGAGCAGTACTTC
>TRBV4-2|TRBJ1-5|.|.
CASSQDSGFGQPQHF
TGTGCCAGCAGCCAAGACTCGGGGTTTGGGCAGCCCCAGCATTTT
>TRBV5-1|TRBJ1-4|few|.
CASSFTATNEKLFF
TGCGCCAGCAGCTTCACAGCCACTAATGAAAAACTGTTTTTT
>TRBV18|TRBJ1-1|.|.
CASSTLHGNTEAFF
TGTGCCAGCTCAACACTCCACGGGAACACTGAAGCTTTCTTT
>TRBV5-4|TRBJ2-3|.|TRBD2
CASSLEGGGLADTQYF
TGTGCCAGCAGCTTGGAGGGCGGGGGGCTCGCAGATACGCAGTATTTT
>TRBV9|TRBJ2-3|once|.
CASSVEGSRTDTQYF
TGTGCCAGCAGCGTAGAAGGTAGCCGCACAGATACGCAGTATTTT
>TRBV2|TRBJ2-7|.|.
CASMEGRLMYEQYF
TGTGCCAGCATGGAGGGCAGGTTGATGTACGAGCAGTACTTC
>TRBV27|TRBJ1-1|.|.
CASSLTENTEAFF
TGTGCCAGCAGTTTAACAGAGAACACTGAAGCTTTCTTT
>TRBV5-5|TRBJ1-1|.|.
CASSRLGAEAFF
TGTGCCAGCAGCCGGCTGGGCGCTGAAGCTTTCTTT
>TRBV6-1|TRBJ1-2|.|TRBD1
CASSVDRAGGYTF
TGTGCCAGCAGTGTTGACAGGGCCGGTGGCTACACCTTC
>TRBV7-2|TRBJ2-1|once|.
CASSSSSYYSSYNEQFF
TGTGCCAGCAGCTCTAGCAGTTACTATAGCTCCTACAATGAGCAGTTCTTC